This T cell receptor (beta chain) was recorded in a study of OX40 agonist ivuxolimab in advanced cancers. V lost 3 bases and J lost 2; bases outside the gene matches: 1. Germline-derived CDR1 and CDR2 are SGHTA and FQGNSA. The CDR3 sequence is 13 residues long. Clones were sequenced by immunoSEQ multiplex PCR, and TCRdb holds only the in-frame ones, with some missing. Altogether 55,000 to 80,000 clones are present, about 88% being singletons, with the ten largest covering about 1.1%. The source is an adult with an advanced solid tumor such as melanoma, head and neck, liver or kidney cancer. Specimen: CD4+ or CD8+ T cells sorted from blood, collected in a trial of the OX40 agonist ivuxolimab. V usage is TRBV7-2 and J usage is TRBJ2-7; 7 bases agree with TRBD1. CDR3 residues: CASSFDRAYEQYF. In DNA, the CDR3 is TGTGCCAGCAGCTTTGACAGGGCCTACGAGCAGTACTTC.